The rows below give T cell receptor beta chains drawn from one sample of a study of control samples from healthy donors and cancer patients. The data were produced by immunoSEQ multiplex PCR, yet TCRdb's version contains in-frame clones alone and is incomplete. The table lists more than 25,000 clones, nearly 90% of them singletons. The sequenced material came from formalin-fixed, paraffin-embedded tissue. These receptor sequences come from a female donor with melanoma. Each CDR3 is given with its conserved first and last residue. Each record gives: J gene, clone size, D gene, V gene, CDR3 protein, CDR3 DNA. D genes are given only for firm matches. Clone size is not always given. Where it is, it says once, few, many or a class for expanded clones.

j_gene: TRBJ1-5
abundance: NA
d_gene: TRBD1
v_gene: TRBV6-1
CDR3aa: CASSVTGGSSNQPQHF
CDR3nt: TGTGCCAGCAGTGTCACAGGGGGGTCTAGCAATCAGCCCCAGCATTTT

j_gene: TRBJ2-1
abundance: NA
d_gene: NA
v_gene: TRBV4-3
CDR3aa: CASSQGGINEQFF
CDR3nt: TGCGCCAGCAGCCAAGGCGGAATAAATGAGCAGTTCTTC

j_gene: TRBJ1-1
abundance: NA
d_gene: NA
v_gene: TRBV5-1
CDR3aa: CASSLEGTQGRHHTEAFF
CDR3nt: TGCGCCAGCAGCTTGGAAGGCACCCAGGGGAGACATCATACTGAAGCTTTCTTT

j_gene: TRBJ2-3
abundance: NA
d_gene: NA
v_gene: TRBV7-2
CDR3aa: CASSPRVTDTQYF
CDR3nt: TGTGCCAGCAGCCCCAGGGTTACAGATACGCAGTATTTT

j_gene: TRBJ2-7
abundance: once
d_gene: NA
v_gene: TRBV9
CDR3aa: CASSVGGVAYEQYF
CDR3nt: TGTGCCAGCAGCGTAGGTGGGGTAGCGTACGAGCAGTACTTC

j_gene: TRBJ1-4
abundance: NA
d_gene: TRBD1
v_gene: TRBV27
CDR3aa: CASSLGPTGTKLFF
CDR3nt: TGTGCCAGCAGTTTGGGGCCGACAGGGACAAAACTGTTTTTT

j_gene: TRBJ1-2
abundance: NA
d_gene: NA
v_gene: TRBV9
CDR3aa: CASSVGSVEGYTF
CDR3nt: TGTGCCAGCAGCGTAGGCTCCGTTGAAGGCTACACCTTC

j_gene: TRBJ1-3
abundance: NA
d_gene: NA
v_gene: TRBV6-5
CDR3aa: CASLKGGTGNTIYF
CDR3nt: TGTGCCAGCCTTAAGGGGGGAACTGGAAACACCATATATTTT

j_gene: TRBJ1-1
abundance: NA
d_gene: NA
v_gene: TRBV5-5
CDR3aa: CASSLTFAKATTEAFF
CDR3nt: TGTGCCAGCAGCTTGACCTTCGCGAAGGCCACCACTGAAGCTTTCTTT

j_gene: TRBJ1-3
abundance: NA
d_gene: NA
v_gene: TRBV5-1
CDR3aa: CASSLASQGGGNTIYF
CDR3nt: TGCGCCAGCAGCTTGGCTAGTCAGGGAGGCGGAAACACCATATATTTT

j_gene: TRBJ2-7
abundance: NA
d_gene: NA
v_gene: TRBV28
CDR3aa: CATALDYEQYF
CDR3nt: TGTGCCACCGCCCTTGACTACGAGCAGTACTTC

j_gene: TRBJ2-5
abundance: NA
d_gene: TRBD1
v_gene: TRBV18
CDR3aa: CASSPQGAREETQYF
CDR3nt: TGTGCCAGCTCACCACAGGGGGCGCGTGAAGAGACCCAGTACTTC

j_gene: TRBJ1-2
abundance: NA
d_gene: TRBD1
v_gene: TRBV6-5
CDR3aa: CASSRDRDRHGYTF
CDR3nt: TGTGCCAGCAGCCGCGACAGGGATCGGCATGGCTACACCTTC

j_gene: TRBJ2-1
abundance: NA
d_gene: TRBD2
v_gene: TRBV5-1
CDR3aa: CASSLASEGGPGGYEQFF
CDR3nt: TGCGCCAGCAGCTTGGCCAGTGAAGGGGGGCCGGGAGGGTATGAGCAGTTCTTC

j_gene: TRBJ2-2
abundance: NA
d_gene: TRBD2
v_gene: TRBV18
CDR3aa: CASSPPWLAGGPYTGELFF
CDR3nt: TGTGCCAGCTCACCACCGTGGCTAGCGGGAGGGCCCTACACCGGGGAGCTGTTTTTT

j_gene: TRBJ1-2
abundance: NA
d_gene: NA
v_gene: TRBV28
CDR3aa: CASSLQIRGGYGYTF
CDR3nt: TGTGCCAGCAGTTTGCAGATCAGGGGAGGCTATGGCTACACCTTC

j_gene: TRBJ2-1
abundance: NA
d_gene: TRBD2
v_gene: TRBV11-2
CDR3aa: CASSLLASGGLAEQFF
CDR3nt: TGTGCCAGCAGCCTTCTAGCTAGCGGGGGCCTCGCTGAGCAGTTCTTC

j_gene: TRBJ2-1
abundance: NA
d_gene: NA
v_gene: TRBV27
CDR3aa: CASSPFLAKTYNEQFF
CDR3nt: TGTGCCAGCAGTCCATTCCTAGCGAAGACTTACAATGAGCAGTTCTTC

j_gene: TRBJ2-5
abundance: NA
d_gene: NA
v_gene: TRBV5-5
CDR3aa: CASSWGVETQYF
CDR3nt: TGTGCCAGCAGCTGGGGGGTCGAGACCCAGTACTTC

j_gene: TRBJ1-1
abundance: NA
d_gene: NA
v_gene: TRBV6-2/TRBV6-3
CDR3aa: CASSWGHQNTEAFF
CDR3nt: TGTGCCAGCAGTTGGGGACACCAAAACACTGAAGCTTTCTTT

j_gene: TRBJ1-1
abundance: NA
d_gene: TRBD1
v_gene: TRBV7-3
CDR3aa: CASSSKQGRLDTEAFF
CDR3nt: TGTGCCAGCAGCTCCAAACAGGGGCGCCTGGACACTGAAGCTTTCTTT

j_gene: TRBJ2-1
abundance: NA
d_gene: TRBD2
v_gene: TRBV9
CDR3aa: CASSVEASGSIGVSYNEQFF
CDR3nt: TGTGCCAGCAGCGTAGAGGCTAGCGGGAGTATTGGGGTCTCCTACAATGAGCAGTTCTTC

j_gene: TRBJ1-5
abundance: NA
d_gene: NA
v_gene: TRBV6-1
CDR3aa: CASSENRDQPQHF
CDR3nt: TGTGCCAGCAGTGAAAATAGGGATCAGCCCCAGCATTTT

j_gene: TRBJ2-7
abundance: NA
d_gene: TRBD2
v_gene: TRBV19
CDR3aa: CASSIGGLAAYEQYF
CDR3nt: TGTGCCAGTAGTATAGGGGGACTAGCTGCCTACGAGCAGTACTTC

j_gene: TRBJ1-1
abundance: NA
d_gene: NA
v_gene: TRBV7-9
CDR3aa: CASSLGAWDTEAFF
CDR3nt: TGTGCCAGCAGCTTAGGGGCGTGGGACACTGAAGCTTTCTTT

j_gene: TRBJ1-5
abundance: NA
d_gene: NA
v_gene: TRBV6-4
CDR3aa: CASSETGTGTTQPQHF
CDR3nt: TGTGCCAGCAGTGAAACGGGGACCGGGACGACTCAGCCCCAGCATTTT

j_gene: TRBJ2-3
abundance: NA
d_gene: TRBD2
v_gene: TRBV6-1
CDR3aa: CASSGVPGLAEPDTQYF
CDR3nt: TGTGCCAGCAGTGGAGTCCCGGGACTAGCGGAGCCAGATACGCAGTATTTT

j_gene: TRBJ1-2
abundance: NA
d_gene: NA
v_gene: TRBV5-6
CDR3aa: CASSLEGWGYTF
CDR3nt: TGTGCCAGCAGCTTGGAAGGTTGGGGCTACACCTTC

j_gene: TRBJ1-1
abundance: NA
d_gene: NA
v_gene: TRBV6-2/TRBV6-3
CDR3aa: CASSYSVRNEAFF
CDR3nt: TGTGCCAGCAGTTACTCGGTCAGGAACGAAGCTTTCTTT

j_gene: TRBJ2-1
abundance: NA
d_gene: TRBD1
v_gene: TRBV5-1
CDR3aa: CASSLEGASNNEQFF
CDR3nt: TGCGCCAGCAGCTTAGAGGGGGCTTCCAACAATGAGCAGTTCTTC

j_gene: TRBJ2-7
abundance: few
d_gene: NA
v_gene: TRBV10-3
CDR3aa: CAISESELDEQYF
CDR3nt: TGTGCCATCAGTGAGTCCGAGCTCGACGAGCAGTACTTC